Shown below are 9 T cell receptor beta chains from a single sample sequenced in a study of cytomegalovirus exposure and HLA in healthy donors (dated by TCRdb to about 2017). Library method: the immunoSEQ multiplex PCR assay. The multiplex PCR relied on a mix of 60 forward primers for TCR Vbeta segments and 13 reverse primers for TCR Jbeta segments. Imported from immuneACCESS, the table was reduced by TCRdb to in-frame sequences with V and J called. These copies leave out some clones; in studies compared against another copy, an unresolved V gene accounts for under half, and the cause of the remainder is not known. The sample yields 60,000 to 70,000 clones; about four fifths were counted once. Of the sample, around 7.8% falls within the top ten clones. The specimen sequenced was PBMCs. Receptor source: a man between 18 and 29 years old in good health and CMV-seropositive.

The chain employs TRBV13 and TRBJ2-1, with a possible D match to TRBD2 (5 bases). CDR1 is PRHDT, CDR2 FYEKMQ, per germline (reference sequence). The V end was cut by 1 base, the J end by 15 bases, with 13 bases between. This CDR3 comprises 12 residues. The CDR3 loop is CASSLEPGSLFF. CDR3 bases: TGTGCCAGCAGCTTAGAACCGGGAAGTTTGTTCTTC.

This chain connects TRBV30 to TRBJ1-5; weak D call: TRBD1 (5 bases). The germline V and J ends were trimmed by 5 bases and 1 base, with 9 bases remaining between them. There are 13 residues in the CDR3. The germline V gene has CDR1 GTSNPN and CDR2 SVGIG (reference sequence). CDR3 region: CAWGGASNQPQHF. The CDR3 coding sequence is TGTGCCTGGGGCGGGGCCAGCAATCAGCCCCAGCATTTT.

The J gene is TRBJ1-5, the V gene TRBV30, with D perhaps matching TRBD1 (5 bases). Germline V gene sequence: CDR1 GTSNPN, CDR2 SVGIG (reference sequence). This CDR3 is built from 12 residues. V lost 6 bases to trimming and J lost 3 bases, with 9 bases between them. This chain's CDR3 is CACTGYNQPQHF. The CDR3 coding sequence is TGTGCCTGTACAGGATACAATCAGCCCCAGCATTTT.

The V and J genes are TRBV6-1 and TRBJ1-1; D unresolved. This CDR3 region has 15 residues. V lost 4 bases and J 0 bases, leaving 12 bases between the germline ends. The germline CDR1 and CDR2 sequences are MNHNS and SASEGT. As DNA, the CDR3 is TGTGCCAGCAGTGTTTTTAGCAGCATGAACACTGAAGCTTTCTTT. Protein product: CASSVFSSMNTEAFF.

The chain employs TRBV29-1 and TRBJ2-5; D unresolved. Germline lookup yields CDR1 SQVTM and CDR2 ANQGSEA. V lost 4 bases and J lost 4, with 13 bases in between. The CDR3 extends over 13 amino acids. CDR3 nucleotide sequence: TGCAGCGTTGTCGGATCGCGGCCAGAGACCCAGTACTTC. This translates into CSVVGSRPETQYF.

For this clone: This specimen includes other DNA sequences encoding the same CDR3. The rearrangement uses TRBV15 and TRBJ2-7, with 10 bases matching TRBD1. Germline CDR1 LNHNV, CDR2 YYDKDF (reference sequence). With V trimmed by 1 base and J by 7 bases, 4 bases remained unmatched. The CDR3 covers 14 residues. CDR3 sequence reads: CATSRGQGAREQYF. CDR3 DNA sequence: TGTGCCACCAGCAGAGGACAGGGGGCAAGGGAGCAGTACTTC.

The rearrangement uses TRBV30 and TRBJ2-5, with D maybe TRBD1 (6 bases). The germline CDR1 and CDR2 sequences are GTSNPN and SVGIG (reference sequence). Trimming took 0 bases from V and 5 from J, leaving 13 bases between them. CDR3 length: 14 residues. The CDR3 sequence is CAWSVTGLGETQYF. CDR3 DNA sequence: TGTGCCTGGAGTGTAACAGGGTTGGGGGAGACCCAGTACTTC.

The rearrangement joins TRBV28 to TRBJ1-1, with 10 positions matching TRBD1. Germline V gene data show CDR1 as MDHEN and CDR2 as SYDVKM. The V gene end was trimmed by 6 bases and the J gene end by 3 bases; junction bases not matched to a gene: 7. The CDR3 extends over 15 amino acids. CDR3 nucleotide sequence: TGTGCCAGCAGAGACCCGGGACAGGGGTACACTGAAGCTTTCTTT. The encoded protein is CASRDPGQGYTEAFF.

The chain links TRBV4-1 to TRBJ2-7, with D hard to call. This CDR3 comprises 11 residues. Trimming took off 1 base at V and 6 bases at J, with 4 bases between the two ends. Looked up from germline, CDR1 is MGHRA and CDR2 is YSYEKL. Here the CDR3 DNA reads TGCGCCAGCAGCCAAGCGGGCGAGCAGTACTTC. It encodes CASSQAGEQYF.